Here is one T cell receptor (beta chain) with its context. V was cut by 3 bases and J by 1 base, with 8 bases left in between. The CDR3 runs 13 residues. Germline lookup yields CDR1 DFQATT and CDR2 SNEGSKA (reference sequence). The data belong to a study of T cells after yellow fever vaccination. TCRdb fed the 5' RACE reads into MiXCR, producing one record per CDR3 protein. Here the sample spans around 250,000 distinct CDR3 sequences, 6.9% being singletons. This receptor was obtained from a man between 25 and 39 years old who received the YFV17D yellow fever vaccine. The sequenced sample was CD4+ T cells sorted from PBMCs, obtained 15 days after the yellow fever booster vaccination. The chain carries TRBV20-1 and TRBJ2-3, with unresolved D. CDR3 loop: CSASPTGTDTQYF. CDR3 in DNA: TGCAGTGCTAGCCCGACGGGCACAGATACGCAGTATTTT.